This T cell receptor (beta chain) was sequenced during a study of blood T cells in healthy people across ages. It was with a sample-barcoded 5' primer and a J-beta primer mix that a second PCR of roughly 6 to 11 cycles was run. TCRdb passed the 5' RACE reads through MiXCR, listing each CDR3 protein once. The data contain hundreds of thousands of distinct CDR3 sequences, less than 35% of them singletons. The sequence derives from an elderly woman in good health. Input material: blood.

The CDR3 DNA reads as TGCGCCAGCAGCCCCGGAAGGGGGCAGTTCGAGCAGTACTTC. It translates to CASSPGRGQFEQYF. This rearrangement joins TRBV5-1 to TRBJ2-4; 7 bases map to TRBD1. The better agreement between TRBJ2-7 and the DNA end casts doubt on the J call. This CDR3 is built from 14 residues. CDR1 and CDR2 from the germline V gene are SGHRS and YFSETQ.